The rows below give T cell receptor beta chains drawn from one sample of a study of T cell responses to AZD1222 COVID-19 vaccine. Assay: immunoSEQ multiplex PCR; the TCRdb copy retains only in-frame clones and omits some. Among roughly 140,000 clones listed, roughly 91% were seen once. The starting material was peripheral blood, obtained on day 0 of AZD1222 vaccination. Receptors were obtained from an adult in good health. Each CDR3 is given with its conserved first and last residue. Each record gives: J gene, clone size, V gene, D gene, CDR3 DNA, CDR3 protein. A D gene is named only where the DNA matches it firmly. Size is omitted from some rows. Given values are once, few, many or a class for expanded clones.

j_call: TRBJ2-7; clone_size: -; v_call: TRBV5-4; d_call: -; cdr3_nt: TGTGCCAGCAGCATACAGGGGCGGGACTACGAGCAGTACTTC; cdr3_aa: CASSIQGRDYEQYF
j_call: TRBJ2-2; clone_size: -; v_call: TRBV19; d_call: TRBD2; cdr3_nt: TGTGCCAGTACCCCACGGGGGGGGTCATACACCGGGGAGCTGTTTTTT; cdr3_aa: CASTPRGGSYTGELFF
j_call: TRBJ1-5; clone_size: -; v_call: TRBV6-2/TRBV6-3; d_call: TRBD1; cdr3_nt: TGTGCCAGCAGTACCCCGATTCAGGGGGGGACTGGCAATCAGCCCCAGCATTTT; cdr3_aa: CASSTPIQGGTGNQPQHF
j_call: TRBJ1-6; clone_size: -; v_call: TRBV4-1; d_call: -; cdr3_nt: TGCGCCAGCAGCATAAGCGGGCAGGGGACCGTGAATTCACCCCTCCACTTT; cdr3_aa: CASSISGQGTVNSPLHF
j_call: TRBJ2-3; clone_size: -; v_call: TRBV12-3/TRBV12-4; d_call: -; cdr3_nt: TGTGCCAGCAGTCCCGCCGTTACGCAGTATTTT; cdr3_aa: CASSPAVTQYF
j_call: TRBJ1-1; clone_size: -; v_call: TRBV11-2; d_call: -; cdr3_nt: TGTGCCAGCAGCCCAGGGTTTGGACACACTGAAGCTTTCTTT; cdr3_aa: CASSPGFGHTEAFF
j_call: TRBJ2-1; clone_size: -; v_call: TRBV6-5; d_call: TRBD2; cdr3_nt: TGTGCCAGCAGCGGTAGCGGGAGGCCCGAGGTTTTCTTC; cdr3_aa: CASSGSGRPEVFF
j_call: TRBJ2-7; clone_size: -; v_call: TRBV5-4; d_call: TRBD1; cdr3_nt: TGTGCCAGCAGCCAGGACAGGGCCTCCTACGAGCAGTACTTC; cdr3_aa: CASSQDRASYEQYF
j_call: TRBJ2-1; clone_size: -; v_call: TRBV3-1/TRBV3-2; d_call: -; cdr3_nt: TGTGCCAGCAGTGCGCGGGACAATGAGCAGTTCTTC; cdr3_aa: CASSARDNEQFF
j_call: TRBJ1-2; clone_size: -; v_call: TRBV27; d_call: TRBD1; cdr3_nt: TGTGCCAGCAGTTTAAGGGGGACAGCTAACTATGGCTACACCTTC; cdr3_aa: CASSLRGTANYGYTF
j_call: TRBJ2-7; clone_size: -; v_call: TRBV18; d_call: -; cdr3_nt: TGTGCCAGCTCAGGCGGTTACTCCTACGAGCAGTACTTC; cdr3_aa: CASSGGYSYEQYF
j_call: TRBJ1-2; clone_size: -; v_call: TRBV20-1; d_call: -; cdr3_nt: TGCAGTGCTAGTACTGGGAGTACGAAAGGCTACACCTTC; cdr3_aa: CSASTGSTKGYTF
j_call: TRBJ2-5; clone_size: once; v_call: TRBV4-1; d_call: TRBD2; cdr3_nt: TGCGCCAGCAGCCCCTCGGGGGGTAGCCAAGAGACCCAGTACTTC; cdr3_aa: CASSPSGGSQETQYF
j_call: TRBJ1-6; clone_size: once; v_call: TRBV19; d_call: TRBD1; cdr3_nt: TGTGCCAGTAGCGGGACAGCATATAATTCACCCCTCCACTTT; cdr3_aa: CASSGTAYNSPLHF
j_call: TRBJ1-3; clone_size: -; v_call: TRBV2; d_call: TRBD1; cdr3_nt: TGTGCCAGCAGTGCAAGACAGGGGCCTGGAAACACCATATATTTT; cdr3_aa: CASSARQGPGNTIYF
j_call: TRBJ2-1; clone_size: -; v_call: TRBV6-9; d_call: -; cdr3_nt: TGTGCCAGCAGTTATGGTGAGTGGAGTACCAATGAGCAGTTCTTC; cdr3_aa: CASSYGEWSTNEQFF
j_call: TRBJ2-1; clone_size: -; v_call: TRBV29-1; d_call: -; cdr3_nt: TGCAGCGTTGGACAGCTGTCCTACAATGAGCAGTTCTTC; cdr3_aa: CSVGQLSYNEQFF
j_call: TRBJ1-5; clone_size: -; v_call: TRBV19; d_call: TRBD1; cdr3_nt: TGTGCCAGTAGTTTACAGGGGGGCGGGGATCAGCCCCAGCATTTT; cdr3_aa: CASSLQGGGDQPQHF
j_call: TRBJ2-2; clone_size: -; v_call: TRBV19; d_call: -; cdr3_nt: TGTGCCAGTAGTATCAACAGGGTGCCCGGGGAGCTGTTTTTT; cdr3_aa: CASSINRVPGELFF
j_call: TRBJ2-1; clone_size: -; v_call: TRBV7-3; d_call: TRBD2; cdr3_nt: TGTGCCAGCAGCCCCAAAGGGACTAGCCACAATGAGCAGTTCTTC; cdr3_aa: CASSPKGTSHNEQFF
j_call: TRBJ2-2; clone_size: once; v_call: TRBV5-1; d_call: -; cdr3_nt: TGCGCCAGCAGCTTGGCATTCGAGGGGCCCGGGGAGCTGTTTTTT; cdr3_aa: CASSLAFEGPGELFF
j_call: TRBJ1-1; clone_size: -; v_call: TRBV9; d_call: -; cdr3_nt: TGTGCCAGCAGCCCGGCCACTGAAGCTTTCTTT; cdr3_aa: CASSPATEAFF
j_call: TRBJ2-3; clone_size: -; v_call: TRBV18; d_call: -; cdr3_nt: TGTGCCAGCTCACCAGCCATAACGGGGACCCCCACCGGGGATACGCAGTATTTT; cdr3_aa: CASSPAITGTPTGDTQYF
j_call: TRBJ2-7; clone_size: -; v_call: TRBV4-1; d_call: TRBD1; cdr3_nt: TGCGCCAGCAGCCAGAAAGGGGACAGGGCCTACGAGCAGTACTTC; cdr3_aa: CASSQKGDRAYEQYF
j_call: TRBJ2-5; clone_size: -; v_call: TRBV4-2; d_call: TRBD2; cdr3_nt: TGTGCCAGCAGCCAAGGCCAAAGCGGGGGGGCCGGGGAGACCCAGTACTTC; cdr3_aa: CASSQGQSGGAGETQYF
j_call: TRBJ2-7; clone_size: -; v_call: TRBV25-1; d_call: -; cdr3_nt: TGTGCCAGCAGTGAATATATAAGCGAGCAGTACTTC; cdr3_aa: CASSEYISEQYF